The table lists the clone carrying this TCR beta chain with a few counts. What it binds is not known. These data originate in a study of T-cell memory formation after mild COVID-19. About the study: Across donors, TCR clusters were largely donor specific. Study outcomes and limitations: Mostly located in CM and EM were contracting CD4+ clones, with contracting CD8+ clones located in EMRA.

The germline V and J ends were trimmed by 6 bases and 0 bases, with 12 bases remaining between them. The CDR3 consists of 15 residues. Germline values: CDR1 MNHEY, CDR2 SVGAGI. A single record per CDR3 protein comes from TCRdb applying MiXCR to the 5' RACE reads. The table includes under 300,000 distinct CDR3 sequences, around 15% detected once. The sequencing sample was made of PBMCs or a T cell subset sorted from them (not recorded which). The clonotype originates from a man aged 18 to 30 who had mild COVID-19 (a few samples of this study predate the infection). Cell type and time point are not known. The chain combines TRBV6-5 with TRBJ1-3; no clear D. The CDR3 here is CASSPVGSSGNTIYF. CDR3 coding DNA: TGTGCCAGCAGCCCCGTTGGGAGCTCTGGAAACACCATATATTTT.